This TCR beta chain comes out of a study of CD8+ T cells in alopecia areata (dated by TCRdb to 2016 to 2019). Context from the whole study: High-throughput TCRbeta sequencing was used to examine T cell clonal expansion in alopecia areata in both the C3H/HeJ mouse model and human patients. Scalp tissue and sorted CD4+ and CD8+ peripheral blood T cells from patchy and totalis/universalis alopecia areata patients and from healthy controls were covered by human TCRbeta sequencing. Scalp clonality was compared among normal scalp (n=4), patchy alopecia areata scalp (n=8), and alopecia totalis/universalis scalp (n=8). RNA was obtained with the PAXgene miRNA kit for fixed scalp, the miRNeasy kit for PBMCs, and the RNeasy kit for mouse skin. TCRbeta CDR3 regions were amplified by immunoSEQ multiplex PCR using 35 Vbeta forward and 13 Jbeta reverse primers. On the study overall, not on this receptor specifically: Resident alphabeta T cells in normal human skin are also sequenced, complicating scalp TCR repertoire analysis, unlike mouse skin dominated by gammadelta T cells. TCR sequences shared between patients were less clear than in mice, possibly partly because of HLA diversity in the patient population. Compared with normal scalp, lesional scalp, particularly in alopecia totalis/universalis, had higher clonality and more expanded CD8+ clones, which suggests antigenic drive.

Library preparation used the immunoSEQ multiplex PCR assay. For TCR sequencing, RNA was extracted from every sample and reverse transcribed into cDNA to serve as template. SuperScript III was used to make first-strand cDNA, primed with a 2:1 mix of oligo-dT and random hexamers. A synthetic immune receptor repertoire was used to measure amplification bias, and any remaining bias was corrected computationally. Processing in the source paper ran as follows. Raw reads were preprocessed to remove errors, and CDR3 was defined according to IMGT conventions as the region from the conserved cysteine to phenylalanine. Clonality was computed as 1 minus the Shannon entropy, with the entropy normalized by log2 of the number of productive unique TCRs. Scalp TCRbeta sequences were cross-referenced with sorted blood CD4 and CD8 repertoires so that the CD4 or CD8 identity of scalp clones could be inferred. TCRdb stores this immuneACCESS table with in-frame sequences only. Part of the clones is absent; in the studies checked, under half of the shortfall reflects unresolved V genes, and no reason is known for the rest. That table gives V, J and clone size, and the DNA gave D and trimming. This sample lists under 9,000 clones; about two thirds were detected once. The biggest ten clones account for 2.5% to 3% of the sample.

For four to six biomarker-study patients, CD4+ cells were further sorted into CD25+CD127- cells. Lesional scalp punch biopsies and peripheral blood were collected from alopecia areata patients. After PBMCs were isolated by density centrifugation and stained for CD3, CD4 and CD8, a FACSAria was used to sort CD4+ and CD8+ T cells. Alopecia areata patients who were not treated were recruited through a multicenter biomarker study. As regards this clone: Its specific antigen is unknown. Per-base quality was not reported, and no clone a single base away is much larger than it.

CDR1 and CDR2, looked up from the germline V gene, are SGDLS and YYNGEE. V gives up 4 bases and J gives up 6 bases, and the segment between their germline ends measures 14 bases. From cysteine to phenylalanine, the CDR3 is 14 amino acids long. Of the read, only the CDR3 DNA is kept; its 42 bases are in frame from base 1. The chain is encoded by TRBV9 joined to TRBJ1-5; a tentative D match to TRBD1 spans 6 bases. The material sequenced was CD4+ Tregs sorted from blood. The TCR was taken from a human donor with alopecia areata. The DNA sequence is as follows: TGTGCCAGCAGCCGTACAGGGTCGATTCAGCCCCAGCATTTT. It translates as CASSRTGSIQPQHF.